These 3 T cell receptor beta chains were sequenced from one sample in a study of identical twins. TCRdb reanalysed the 5' RACE reads using MiXCR and keeps one entry per CDR3 protein. The sample holds hundreds of thousands of distinct CDR3 sequences, 5.5% to 7.5% seen once. The sample comprised naive T cells sorted from blood. These TCRs come from a man aged 18 to 30 in good health.

This clonotype was counted between two and nine times. The rearrangement joins TRBV10-3 to TRBJ1-2; TRBD1 agrees at 9 bases. The J segment lost 5 bases and the V segment lost 2 bases, leaving 3 bases of the junction unmatched. Germline assignment: CDR1 ENHRY and CDR2 SYGVKD. The CDR3 is 14 amino acids. The CDR3 protein is CAISENRGQYGYTF. In DNA, the CDR3 is TGTGCCATCAGTGAGAACAGGGGGCAATATGGCTACACCTTC.

This sequence joins TRBV12-3 or TRBV12-4 and TRBJ2-1; 7 nucleotides match TRBD2. Trimming removed 0 bases from V and 13 bases from J; junction bases left unmatched: 3. The CDR3 is 12 residues long. The CDR3 here is CASSLAGGPQFF. The DNA of the CDR3 is TGTGCCAGCAGTTTAGCGGGAGGGCCACAGTTCTTC.

This clonotype was counted between two and nine times. V is TRBV28 and J is TRBJ2-5; D possibly corresponds to TRBD2 (5 bases). Trimming took 7 bases from V and 2 from J, leaving 11 bases between them. The CDR3 contains 13 residues. Looked up from germline, CDR1 is MDHEN and CDR2 is SYDVKM. The chain's CDR3 is CASTTRQQETQYF. The CDR3 DNA is TGTGCCAGCACCACTAGGCAGCAAGAGACCCAGTACTTC.